Listed below are T cell receptor beta chains from one sample, sequenced in a study of control samples from healthy donors and cancer patients. Using immunoSEQ multiplex PCR, the repertoire was profiled, and TCRdb retains in-frame clones only, with some absent. The sample records about 180,000 clones, about 90% being singletons. Sequencing was performed on blood. The origin of the receptors is a woman aged 45-60 years in good health. The CDR3 runs from the conserved cysteine through the conserved F or W. Each record gives: D gene, J gene, clone size, V gene, CDR3 DNA, CDR3 protein. The D gene is left open where the match is weak. Size tells how often a clone was seen (once, few, many) or the class of an expanded clone, and some rows leave it out.

d_call: -; j_call: TRBJ2-7; clone_size: -; v_call: TRBV5-1; cdr3_nt: TGCGCCAGCAGCTTGGCCGGCACCTCCTCCTACGAGCAGTACTTC; cdr3_aa: CASSLAGTSSYEQYF
d_call: -; j_call: TRBJ1-1; clone_size: -; v_call: TRBV12-3/TRBV12-4; cdr3_nt: TGTGCCAGCAGTCCGGGCGGCAACACTGAAGCTTTCTTT; cdr3_aa: CASSPGGNTEAFF
d_call: -; j_call: TRBJ1-2; clone_size: -; v_call: TRBV7-9; cdr3_nt: TGTGCCAGCAGCCCGGCCCGGGGGGGCTACACCTTC; cdr3_aa: CASSPARGGYTF
d_call: -; j_call: TRBJ1-1; clone_size: -; v_call: TRBV20-1; cdr3_nt: TGCACCAGACAGCAAAACACTGAAGCTTTCTTT; cdr3_aa: CTRQQNTEAFF
d_call: -; j_call: TRBJ1-6; clone_size: -; v_call: TRBV28; cdr3_nt: TGTGCCAGCAGTGAAGGTGGAGGATCCTATAATTCACCCCTCCACTTT; cdr3_aa: CASSEGGGSYNSPLHF
d_call: -; j_call: TRBJ2-1; clone_size: -; v_call: TRBV30; cdr3_nt: TGTGCCTGCGGAGCTAGCAGGATTTACAATGAGCAGTTCTTC; cdr3_aa: CACGASRIYNEQFF
d_call: -; j_call: TRBJ2-5; clone_size: -; v_call: TRBV7-2; cdr3_nt: TGTGCCAGCAGCTCTAAGGGGTTGGAGACCCAGTACTTC; cdr3_aa: CASSSKGLETQYF
d_call: -; j_call: TRBJ1-3; clone_size: once; v_call: TRBV9; cdr3_nt: TGTGCCAGCAGCGCACGAGGGGGTTCTGGAAACACCATATATTTT; cdr3_aa: CASSARGGSGNTIYF
d_call: TRBD2; j_call: TRBJ2-1; clone_size: once; v_call: TRBV7-3; cdr3_nt: TGTGCCAGCAGCTTCGGACTAGCGGCCTTCAATGAGCAGTTCTTC; cdr3_aa: CASSFGLAAFNEQFF
d_call: TRBD2; j_call: TRBJ2-2; clone_size: -; v_call: TRBV28; cdr3_nt: TGTGCCAGCACCCGGGGGACTAGCGGAACCGGGGAGCTGTTTTTT; cdr3_aa: CASTRGTSGTGELFF
d_call: TRBD1; j_call: TRBJ1-2; clone_size: once; v_call: TRBV27; cdr3_nt: TGTGCCTCTAGGAGGGGAGGGGGCGCCGGGGATGGCTACACCTTC; cdr3_aa: CASRRGGGAGDGYTF
d_call: -; j_call: TRBJ1-2; clone_size: -; v_call: TRBV12-3/TRBV12-4; cdr3_nt: TGTGCCAGCAGTCAAGGACAGAACTATGGCTACACCTTC; cdr3_aa: CASSQGQNYGYTF
d_call: -; j_call: TRBJ2-6; clone_size: -; v_call: TRBV29-1; cdr3_nt: TGCAGCGTAGCAGGGACGGATAACCCCTCTGGGGCCAACGTCCTGACTTTC; cdr3_aa: CSVAGTDNPSGANVLTF
d_call: TRBD1; j_call: TRBJ2-5; clone_size: -; v_call: TRBV27; cdr3_nt: TGTGCCAGCAGTCGAGCCGGGACAGGGGTAGAGACCCAGTACTTC; cdr3_aa: CASSRAGTGVETQYF
d_call: -; j_call: TRBJ2-1; clone_size: once; v_call: TRBV4-3; cdr3_nt: TGCGCCAGCAGCCCCGAGGGGTTAGCCTACAATGAGCAGTTCTTC; cdr3_aa: CASSPEGLAYNEQFF
d_call: -; j_call: TRBJ1-2; clone_size: -; v_call: TRBV29-1; cdr3_nt: TGCAGCGTTAGCTTAGGGAACTATGGCTACACCTTC; cdr3_aa: CSVSLGNYGYTF
d_call: -; j_call: TRBJ1-1; clone_size: -; v_call: TRBV12-3/TRBV12-4; cdr3_nt: TGTGCCAGCAGGCACTCGGGTGGGACCCAAGCTTTCTTT; cdr3_aa: CASRHSGGTQAFF
d_call: -; j_call: TRBJ1-3; clone_size: -; v_call: TRBV6-5; cdr3_nt: TGTGCCAGCACTAGACCCTCTGGAAACACCATATATTTT; cdr3_aa: CASTRPSGNTIYF
d_call: -; j_call: TRBJ1-2; clone_size: -; v_call: TRBV28; cdr3_nt: TGTGCCAGCAGTTCCCTAACGGACCAGGGCTATGGCTACACCTTC; cdr3_aa: CASSSLTDQGYGYTF
d_call: TRBD1; j_call: TRBJ1-2; clone_size: -; v_call: TRBV5-1; cdr3_nt: TGCGCCAGCAGCCTGAACGGACAGGGTTCCTATGGCTACACCTTC; cdr3_aa: CASSLNGQGSYGYTF
d_call: TRBD2; j_call: TRBJ2-3; clone_size: -; v_call: TRBV7-2; cdr3_nt: TGTGCCACGTCGGGGGCGGGGGGGCCCGATACGCAGTATTTT; cdr3_aa: CATSGAGGPDTQYF
d_call: -; j_call: TRBJ2-7; clone_size: -; v_call: TRBV3-1/TRBV3-2; cdr3_nt: TGTGCCAGCAGCCAAGATCTCGGCAGCGGCTCCTACGAGCAGTACTTC; cdr3_aa: CASSQDLGSGSYEQYF
d_call: -; j_call: TRBJ2-1; clone_size: -; v_call: TRBV6-1; cdr3_nt: TGTGCCAGCAGTGACAGGAACAATGAGCAGTTCTTC; cdr3_aa: CASSDRNNEQFF
d_call: TRBD2; j_call: TRBJ2-1; clone_size: few; v_call: TRBV7-3; cdr3_nt: TGTGCCAGCAGCTTAAATGCGGGAGCGGATGAGCAGTTCTTC; cdr3_aa: CASSLNAGADEQFF
d_call: -; j_call: TRBJ2-1; clone_size: -; v_call: TRBV28; cdr3_nt: TGTGCCAGCAGTTTATTGGCTCACTCTAACGGTGGGAATGAGCAGTTCTTC; cdr3_aa: CASSLLAHSNGGNEQFF
d_call: TRBD1; j_call: TRBJ1-3; clone_size: -; v_call: TRBV5-4; cdr3_nt: TGTGCCAGCAATAAGGGGACAGGGGGCCCTGGAAACACCATATATTTT; cdr3_aa: CASNKGTGGPGNTIYF
d_call: TRBD2; j_call: TRBJ2-3; clone_size: -; v_call: TRBV5-4; cdr3_nt: TGTGCCAGCAGACCAGCCGGACAACCCAATAGCGGGAGGGTCCCAGATACGCAGTATTTT; cdr3_aa: CASRPAGQPNSGRVPDTQYF
d_call: TRBD1; j_call: TRBJ2-2; clone_size: -; v_call: TRBV10-3; cdr3_nt: TGTGCCATCAGAGCCGGGACAGCTGACACCGGGGAGCTGTTTTTT; cdr3_aa: CAIRAGTADTGELFF
d_call: -; j_call: TRBJ2-7; clone_size: -; v_call: TRBV20-1; cdr3_nt: TGCAGTGCTCGGACGGCCTACGAGCAGTACTTC; cdr3_aa: CSARTAYEQYF
d_call: -; j_call: TRBJ2-7; clone_size: -; v_call: TRBV7-2; cdr3_nt: TGTGCCAGCAGCTTACTCGGATCTCCTGGGCCGGTATACGAGCAGTACTTC; cdr3_aa: CASSLLGSPGPVYEQYF
d_call: -; j_call: TRBJ1-2; clone_size: -; v_call: TRBV7-9; cdr3_nt: TGTGCCAGCAGCTTAGAGGCCTCCTATGGCTATACCTTC; cdr3_aa: CASSLEASYGYTF